The 26 T cell receptor beta chains in this list originate from one sample, sequenced in a study of T cells in Graves' hyperthyroidism and ophthalmopathy (dated by TCRdb to about 2019). The method behind the library was multiplex PCR. This sample was sequenced with an Illumina HiSeq 2000. Amplification of TCR beta CDR3 regions was carried out from RNA transcripts. The TCR CDR3 was subjected to a first round of RT-PCR using the HTBI primer set and the Qiagen OneStep RT-PCR kit. In-frame beta chains were kept once TCRdb had trimmed the public reads at Q25 with fastp and called clones with MiXCR. Duplicate CDR3 protein sequences are folded into a single record with the most common DNA and genes. Across this sample there are a few hundred thousand distinct CDR3 sequences, with more than 20% seen only once. Together, the top ten hold roughly 70% of the sample. Sequencing was performed on blood. These receptor sequences come from a middle-aged man with Graves' hyperthyroidism.

This clonotype came up a few times. The J gene is TRBJ1-2, the V gene TRBV5-1; no clear D. The germline V and J ends were trimmed by 0 bases and 6 bases, with 12 bases remaining between them. Looked up from germline, CDR1 is SGHRS and CDR2 is YFSETQ. CDR3 length equals 14 residues. CDR3 in amino acids: CASSLAGQDHGYTF. The DNA for the CDR3 is TGCGCCAGCAGCTTGGCCGGCCAGGACCATGGCTACACCTTC.

This clonotype was detected a few times. The chain is built from TRBV9 and TRBJ2-1; the match to TRBD2 covers 15 bases. After removal of 3 bases from V and 10 bases from J, the junction contained 5 bases not matched to a gene. This CDR3 contains 15 residues. The germline CDR1 and CDR2 sequences are SGDLS and YYNGEE. In DNA form, the CDR3 reads TGTGCCAGCAGCGGGACTAGCGGGAGGGCCCGGGAGCAGTTCTTC. This gives the protein CASSGTSGRAREQFF.

The table lists this clonotype with many counts. V gene TRBV28 combines with J gene TRBJ1-5, with 12 bases that match TRBD1. After removal of 5 bases from V and 5 bases from J, the junction contained 4 bases not matched to a gene. This CDR3 spans 15 amino acids. From germline, CDR1 is MDHEN and CDR2 SYDVKM. CDR3 bases: TGTGCCAGCAGTCCCGGGACAGGGGGCTATCAGCCCCAGCATTTT. Translating gives CASSPGTGGYQPQHF.

The V call is TRBV27, the J call TRBJ2-7; TRBD1 is a possible D gene (6 bases). Germline V gene lookup returns CDR1 MNHEY and CDR2 SMNVEV (reference sequence). This CDR3 has 15 amino acids. V was clipped by 7 bases and J by 2 bases, with 18 bases between them. The CDR3 DNA reads as TGTGCCAGCACCCCCCACCGGGACACTACCTACGAGCAGTACTTC. This codes for CASTPHRDTTYEQYF.

This clonotype was detected ten times or more. The V and J genes are TRBV30 and TRBJ2-1; tentatively, D is TRBD1 or TRBD2 (5 bases each). Germline CDR1 is GTSNPN and CDR2 is SVGIG (reference sequence). The ends were cut back, 2 bases at V and 7 bases at J, with 6 bases in the middle. The CDR3 sequence is 11 residues long. CDR3 nucleotide sequence: TGTGCCTGGAGTTGGGGGAATGAGCAGTTCTTC. Protein: CAWSWGNEQFF.

V gene TRBV6-1 combines with J gene TRBJ2-1; D uncertain. V was shortened by 5 bases and J by 9 bases, with 5 bases between the two germline ends. The CDR3 runs 10 residues. Germline V gene data show CDR1 as MNHNS and CDR2 as SASEGT. CDR3: CASSQVEQFF. CDR3 bases: TGTGCCAGCAGTCAGGTTGAGCAGTTCTTC.

This clonotype showed up just a few times. V usage is TRBV5-5 and J usage is TRBJ2-7; D gene uncertain. Germline CDR1 and CDR2: SGHKS and YYEKEE (reference sequence). The CDR3 sequence is 12 residues long. The ends were cut back, 6 bases at V and 3 bases at J, with 10 bases in the middle. The CDR3 coding sequence is TGTGCCAGCACACTCTCGGGCTACGAGCAGTACTTC. This translates into CASTLSGYEQYF.

This chain links TRBV11-3 with TRBJ2-1; no reliable D call. Germline values: CDR1 SGHNT, CDR2 YENEEA. This CDR3 spans 13 amino acids. V was cut by 6 bases and J by 10 bases, with 16 bases left in between. The CDR3 reads CASSARLTHEQFF. CDR3 DNA sequence: TGTGCCAGCAGTGCCCGGCTCACCCACGAGCAGTTCTTC.

The table lists this clonotype with many counts. The CDR3 loop reads CASSPGQGVYEQYF. The CDR3 DNA is TGTGCCAGCAGCCCGGGACAGGGGGTCTACGAGCAGTACTTC. This rearrangement joins TRBV3-1 to TRBJ2-7; TRBD1 aligns across 11 bases. V lost 4 bases, J lost 3 bases, and 2 bases stayed unmatched. The CDR3 totals 14 residues. Looked up from germline, CDR1 is LGHDT and CDR2 is YNNKEL (reference sequence).

This clonotype has a count of ten or more. This sequence joins TRBV2 and TRBJ2-7, with 12 positions matching TRBD2. J lost 3 bases, V lost 6 bases, and 3 bases had no gene match. Germline-derived CDR1 and CDR2 are SNHLY and FYNNEI. The CDR3 runs 14 residues. Written as DNA, the CDR3 is TGTGCCAGCAGCAGGACTAGCGGGGACTACGAGCAGTACTTC. Protein product: CASSRTSGDYEQYF.

This clonotype occurred many times. This sequence joins TRBV6-2 or TRBV6-3 and TRBJ2-5; maybe TRBD1 (5 bases). V was cut by 0 bases and J by 5 bases, with 13 bases left in between. This CDR3 comprises 15 residues. Germline-derived CDR1 and CDR2 are MNHEY and SVGEGT. CDR3 sequence (DNA): TGTGCCAGCAGTTACTCGATTGGGGCCGAGGAGACCCAGTACTTC. It is translated as CASSYSIGAEETQYF.

This clonotype was observed a handful of times. The CDR3 reads CASSIGADEQYF. DNA of the CDR3: TGTGCCAGTAGTATTGGGGCAGACGAGCAGTACTTC. The chain carries TRBV7-2 and TRBJ2-7; the D gene is possibly TRBD1 (5 bases). The CDR3 runs 12 residues. Germline loops: CDR1 SGHTA, CDR2 FQGNSA. V was clipped by 9 bases and J by 5 bases, with 14 bases between them.

This clonotype was seen more than once but under ten times. The chain employs TRBV7-6 and TRBJ2-7; 10 bases fit TRBD2. This CDR3 contains 13 residues. J was trimmed by 6 bases and V by 5 bases; bases with no gene match: 4. Germline assignment: CDR1 SGHVS and CDR2 FNYEAQ. The DNA for the CDR3 is TGTGCCAGCAGCCTCCGGACTAGCGGCGAGCAGTACTTC. Translating it yields CASSLRTSGEQYF.

The chain carries TRBV7-9 and TRBJ2-7; 8 bases match TRBD1. V trimming: 4 bases; J trimming: 2 bases; junction bases outside the gene matches: 10. The germline V gene has CDR1 SEHNR and CDR2 FQNEAQ (reference sequence). This CDR3 has 16 amino acids. CDR3 sequence reads: CASSSRQGRNTYEQYF. The CDR3 DNA sequence: TGTGCCAGCAGCTCCCGACAGGGGAGGAATACCTACGAGCAGTACTTC.

A few counts support this clonotype. The chain carries TRBV5-1 and TRBJ1-2; a weak D match, TRBD1 (6 bases). V was shortened by 4 bases and J by 8 bases, with 15 bases between the two germline ends. This CDR3 comprises 13 residues. Germline assignment: CDR1 SGHRS and CDR2 YFSETQ. The CDR3 nucleotides read TGCGCCAGCAGCAGCGCCGGGACAAACGGCTACACCTTC. Residues: CASSSAGTNGYTF.

The chain links TRBV2 to TRBJ2-2, with D perhaps given as TRBD1 or TRBD2 (5 bases each). Between the trimmed V and J ends, which lost 11 bases and 2 bases, there was a span of 18 bases. The CDR3 has 15 amino acids. CDR1 and CDR2 (germline): SNHLY, FYNNEI. As DNA, the CDR3 is TGTGCCGGCTACGGGGCCCTGGCCAACACCGGGGAGCTGTTTTTT. Translated, it gives CAGYGALANTGELFF.

This clonotype occurred a few times. The chain carries TRBV27 and TRBJ1-2; a weak D match, TRBD1 (6 bases). The germline V and J ends were trimmed by 6 bases and 0 bases, with 11 bases remaining between them. CDR1 and CDR2 (germline): MNHEY, SMNVEV (reference sequence). The CDR3 is made up of 14 amino acids. For the CDR3, the DNA is TGTGCCAGCAGCCCCCGGGACACTAACTATGGCTACACCTTC. As protein: CASSPRDTNYGYTF.

The chain carries TRBV24-1 and TRBJ2-1, with no clear D. Trimming took off 4 bases at V and 8 bases at J, with 11 bases between the two ends. Germline CDR1 and CDR2: KGHDR and SFDVKD. CDR3 size: 13 residues. The CDR3 nucleotides are TGTGCCACCAGTGACCCGGGTTCTTATGAGCAGTTCTTC. It is translated as CATSDPGSYEQFF.

This clonotype was seen more than once but under ten times. V is TRBV4-1 and J is TRBJ2-2, with D perhaps assigned TRBD1 or TRBD2 (5 bases each). Trimming left V 2 bases short and J 1 base short, with 20 bases between. The CDR3 covers 19 residues. Germline values: CDR1 MGHRA, CDR2 YSYEKL. This chain's CDR3 is CASSQTRRGVGRNTGELFF. CDR3 DNA sequence: TGCGCCAGCAGCCAAACCCGGAGAGGGGTCGGTAGGAACACCGGGGAGCTGTTTTTT.

This clonotype occurred a few times. V usage is TRBV28 and J usage is TRBJ2-7; the D is unclear. The germline V gene encodes CDR1 MDHEN and CDR2 SYDVKM. The V gene lost 5 bases and the J gene lost 1 base, with 18 bases spanning the gap. The CDR3 length is 16 residues. The CDR3 bases are TGTGCCAGCAGTACGTATGTCGGTACACATTCCTACGAGCAGTACTTC. Amino acid sequence: CASSTYVGTHSYEQYF.

In this sample, this clonotype turned up many times. The V gene is TRBV12-3 or TRBV12-4, the J gene TRBJ2-1; TRBD2 agrees at 10 bases. This CDR3 has 15 amino acids. J lost 12 bases, V lost 3 bases, and 11 bases had no gene match. The CDR3 region is CASSFSKLAGFGQFF. The CDR3 region has the DNA TGTGCCAGCAGTTTTTCTAAACTAGCGGGATTCGGGCAGTTCTTC.

The chain is built from TRBV20-1 and TRBJ2-7, with D tentatively TRBD2 (6 bases). The germline V gene has CDR1 DFQATT and CDR2 SNEGSKA (reference sequence). With 6 bases removed from V and 7 bases from J, the gap between germline ends came to 19 bases. The CDR3 is made up of 13 amino acids. The CDR3 region has the DNA TGCAGTGCCCTCTCTAGCGCCCAATTTGAGCAGTACTTC. Amino acid sequence: CSALSSAQFEQYF.

In this sample, this clonotype turned up a few times. The chain couples TRBV15 to TRBJ2-2; D is possibly TRBD2 (5 bases). This CDR3 spans 17 amino acids. The germline V and J ends were trimmed by 0 bases and 0 bases, with 11 bases remaining between them. Germline V gene data show CDR1 as LNHNV and CDR2 as YYDKDF (reference sequence). CDR3 residues: CATSRDRGFANTGELFF. Written as DNA, the CDR3 is TGTGCCACCAGCAGAGATCGGGGATTCGCGAACACCGGGGAGCTGTTTTTT. Based on the CDR3 plus reference TRBV15 and TRBJ2-2, the full variable domain is DAMVIQNPRYQVTQFGKPVTLSCSQTLNHNVMYWYQQKSSQAPKLLFHYYDKDFNNEADTPDNFQSRRPNTSFCFLDIRSPGLGDTAMYLCATSRDRGFANTGELFFGEGSRLTVL.

The rearrangement joins TRBV9 to TRBJ2-1, with D unclear. Germline-derived CDR1 and CDR2 are SGDLS and YYNGEE. V was pared by 6 bases and J by 9 bases, with 13 bases between. This CDR3 comprises 12 residues. The CDR3 sequence: CASKNIEGEQFF. In nucleotides, the CDR3 is TGTGCCAGCAAGAACATTGAAGGTGAGCAGTTCTTC.

The chain employs TRBV5-4 and TRBJ2-2; D unresolved. Per germline, CDR1 SGHNT and CDR2 YYREEE (reference sequence). CDR3 size: 14 residues. V shed 0 bases and J shed 8 bases, with 11 bases lying between them. This CDR3 reads CASSLEQPGGELFF. The CDR3 bases are TGTGCCAGCAGCTTGGAGCAGCCAGGAGGGGAGCTGTTTTTT.

The chain recombines TRBV2 with TRBJ1-2; D remains unclear. The CDR3 runs to 13 residues. Germline values: CDR1 SNHLY, CDR2 FYNNEI. V lost 1 base to trimming and J lost 6 bases, with 9 bases between them. The CDR3 is CASSEEIGNGYTF. The CDR3 DNA is TGTGCCAGCAGTGAAGAAATAGGGAATGGCTACACCTTC.